These T cell receptor beta chains were read from a single sample in a study of Tregs in tolerant kidney transplant recipients. The table came from immunoSEQ multiplex PCR; TCRdb's copy has only in-frame clones and leaves some out. The sample records some 55,000 clones, around four fifths being singletons. Sequenced input: CD4+ T cells from blood. These receptors all come from a human donor in good health. CDR3s include the opening cysteine and the closing phenylalanine or tryptophan. A D gene is named only where the DNA matches it firmly. Some rows have no size entry. The others give once, few or many, or a class for an expanded clone.

- few TRBJ2-1 TRBV2 CASSEGPFNEQFF TGTGCCAGCAGTGAAGGGCCCTTCAATGAGCAGTTCTTC
TRBD1 - TRBJ2-7 TRBV5-1 CASSLSARQGNYEQYF TGCGCCAGCAGCTTGTCCGCGCGACAGGGAAACTACGAGCAGTACTTC
- - TRBJ2-5 TRBV19 CASSISGSLGQETQYF TGTGCCAGTAGTATATCCGGGTCGCTTGGGCAAGAGACCCAGTACTTC
- - TRBJ1-6 TRBV4-3 CASSLNLSPLHF TGCGCCAGCAGCCTCAACCTTTCACCCCTCCACTTT
- few TRBJ1-4 TRBV6-5 CASSPQAFNEKLFF TGTGCCAGCAGTCCGCAGGCTTTTAATGAAAAACTGTTTTTT
- - TRBJ1-6 TRBV30 CAWSLTSSPLHF TGTGCCTGGAGTTTGACTTCTTCACCCCTCCACTTT
TRBD1 - TRBJ2-1 TRBV6-1 CASSEGPGGFYEQFF TGTGCCAGCAGTGAAGGGCCAGGGGGCTTTTATGAGCAGTTCTTC
- few TRBJ2-2 TRBV7-6 CASSQGQITGELFF TGTGCCAGCAGCCAAGGGCAGATCACCGGGGAGCTGTTTTTT
TRBD1 - TRBJ2-7 TRBV28 CASSLTAGQVAYEQYF TGTGCCAGCAGTCTCACCGCCGGACAGGTAGCCTACGAGCAGTACTTC
- - TRBJ2-7 TRBV7-3 CASSRDFSYEQYF TGTGCCAGCAGTCGGGACTTCTCCTACGAGCAGTACTTC
TRBD1 once TRBJ1-1 TRBV30 CAWSPKSGQLNTEAFF TGTGCCTGGAGCCCTAAATCGGGACAGTTGAACACTGAAGCTTTCTTT
- - TRBJ1-1 TRBV6-1 CASRKQPEQLTEAFF TGTGCCAGCAGGAAACAACCTGAGCAACTCACTGAAGCTTTCTTT
TRBD1 - TRBJ2-1 TRBV5-1 CASSLGTGGLEFF TGCGCCAGCAGCTTGGGGACAGGAGGTTTGGAGTTCTTC
- - TRBJ2-5 TRBV30 CAWSGGVFGTQYF TGTGCCTGGAGTGGGGGGGTATTTGGGACCCAGTACTTC
TRBD1 - TRBJ1-4 TRBV27 CASSPMDRGNEKLFF TGTGCCAGCAGTCCTATGGACAGGGGTAATGAAAAACTGTTTTTT
TRBD1 - TRBJ1-4 TRBV5-6 CASSLRDRVITNEKLFF TGTGCCAGCAGCTTGAGGGACAGGGTTATAACTAATGAAAAACTGTTTTTT
- - TRBJ2-3 TRBV4-3 CASSQGEAGTSTDTQYF TGCGCCAGCAGCCAAGGAGAGGCCGGGACTAGCACAGATACGCAGTATTTT
- - TRBJ2-2 TRBV7-2 CASSLVDSTLPIITGELFF TGTGCCAGCAGCTTAGTGGACTCTACCCTTCCCATTATCACCGGGGAGCTGTTTTTT
- - TRBJ1-3 TRBV19 CASSASRGNTIYF TGTGCCAGTAGTGCCTCCCGGGGAAACACCATATATTTT
TRBD2 - TRBJ2-1 TRBV19 CASSTLAGGYNEQFF TGTGCCAGTAGTACCCTAGCGGGGGGCTACAATGAGCAGTTCTTC
- - TRBJ1-4 TRBV6-5 CASSYSEDVREKLFF TGTGCCAGCAGTTACTCGGAAGACGTTCGTGAAAAACTGTTTTTT